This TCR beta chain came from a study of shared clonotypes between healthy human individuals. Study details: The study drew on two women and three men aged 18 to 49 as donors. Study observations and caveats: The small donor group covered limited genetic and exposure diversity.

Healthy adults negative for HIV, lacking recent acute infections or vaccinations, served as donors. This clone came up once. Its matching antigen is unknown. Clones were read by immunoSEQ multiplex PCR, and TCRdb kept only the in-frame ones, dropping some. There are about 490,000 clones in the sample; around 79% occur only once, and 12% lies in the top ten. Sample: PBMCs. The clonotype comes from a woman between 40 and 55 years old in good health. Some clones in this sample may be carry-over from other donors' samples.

The CDR3 nucleotides read TGTGCCAGCAGGGGACAGGGGGCTGGTGAAAAACTGTTTTTT. Translation gives CASRGQGAGEKLFF. J is TRBJ1-4 and V is TRBV27; the match to TRBD1 covers 12 bases. Germline V CDR1 and CDR2: MNHEY, SMNVEV (reference sequence). CDR3 length: 14 residues. The ends lost 6 bases at V and 7 bases at J; junction bases unmatched: 3.